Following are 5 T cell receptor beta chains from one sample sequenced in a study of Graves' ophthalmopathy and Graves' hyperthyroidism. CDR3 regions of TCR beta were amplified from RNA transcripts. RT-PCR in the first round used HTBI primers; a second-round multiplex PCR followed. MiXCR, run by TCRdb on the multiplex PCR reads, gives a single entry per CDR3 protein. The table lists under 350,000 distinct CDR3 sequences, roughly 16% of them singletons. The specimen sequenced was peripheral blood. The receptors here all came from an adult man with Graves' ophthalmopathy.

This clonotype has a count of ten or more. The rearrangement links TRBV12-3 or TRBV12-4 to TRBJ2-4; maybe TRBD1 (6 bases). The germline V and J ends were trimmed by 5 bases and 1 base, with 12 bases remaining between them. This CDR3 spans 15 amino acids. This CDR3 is CASSTRDTAKNIQYF. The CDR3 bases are TGTGCCAGCAGTACCCGGGACACTGCCAAAAACATTCAGTACTTC.

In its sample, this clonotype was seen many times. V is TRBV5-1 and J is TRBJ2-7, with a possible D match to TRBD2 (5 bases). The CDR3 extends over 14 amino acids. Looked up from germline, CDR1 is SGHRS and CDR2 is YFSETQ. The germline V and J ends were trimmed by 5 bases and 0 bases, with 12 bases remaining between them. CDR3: CASSTTGNSYEQYF. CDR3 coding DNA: TGCGCCAGCAGTACCACCGGGAACTCCTACGAGCAGTACTTC.

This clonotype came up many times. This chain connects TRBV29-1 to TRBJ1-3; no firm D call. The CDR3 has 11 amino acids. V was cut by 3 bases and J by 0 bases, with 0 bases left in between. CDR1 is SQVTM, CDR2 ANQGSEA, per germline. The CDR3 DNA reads TGCAGCGTTGACTCTGGAAACACCATATATTTT. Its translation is CSVDSGNTIYF.

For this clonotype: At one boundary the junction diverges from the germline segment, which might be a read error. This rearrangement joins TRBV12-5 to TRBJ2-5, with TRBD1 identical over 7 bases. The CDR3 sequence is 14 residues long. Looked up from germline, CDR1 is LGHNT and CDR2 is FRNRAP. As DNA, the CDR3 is TGTGCTAGTGGCCCTCAACGTGGGACAGAGACCCTGTACTTC. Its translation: CASGPQRGTETLYF.

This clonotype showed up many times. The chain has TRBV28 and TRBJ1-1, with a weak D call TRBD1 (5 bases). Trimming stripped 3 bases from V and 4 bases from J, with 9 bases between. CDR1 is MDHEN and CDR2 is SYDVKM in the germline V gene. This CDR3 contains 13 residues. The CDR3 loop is CASSFRGPTEAFF. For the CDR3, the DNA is TGTGCCAGCAGTTTTAGGGGCCCCACTGAAGCTTTCTTT.